The T cell receptor beta chain under discussion was sequenced for a study of CD8+CD57+ T cells in acquired aplastic anemia. In its sample, this clonotype was seen many times. The CDR3 is 14 amino acids. Germline trimming cut 5 bases from V and 1 base from J; bases unmatched to any gene: 7. Germline CDR1 DFQATT, CDR2 SNEGSKA (reference sequence). The study profiled TCR beta VDJ and CDR3 using genomic DNA as template. TCRdb independently ran MiXCR on the reads; one entry per CDR3 protein. The sample holds about 110,000 distinct CDR3 sequences, around 53% seen once. The receptor was derived from a human donor in good health, serving as a control. The V gene is TRBV20-1, the J gene TRBJ1-1; 7 bases are a match to TRBD1. Input material: sorted CD4+, CD8+, or CD8+CD57+ T cells (not recorded which) from PBMCs. The CDR3 reads CSAHPGQSNTEAFF. In DNA form, the CDR3 reads TGCAGTGCTCACCCGGGACAGTCGAACACTGAAGCTTTCTTT.